The 16 T cell receptor beta chains given below trace back to one sample, sequenced in a study of CD8 T cells in ankylosing spondylitis. A single record per CDR3 protein comes from TCRdb applying MiXCR to the 5' RACE reads. This table has hundreds of thousands of distinct CDR3 sequences, roughly a quarter appearing once. No antigen has been identified for these receptors. Study findings and constraints: A TCR beta motif of seven or eight highly homologous variants appeared characteristic of ankylosing spondylitis blood.

Material for sequencing was blood, either unsorted or a sorted T cell fraction (not recorded which). The receptors were sampled from a male donor with ankylosing spondylitis.

This clonotype was seen once. The genes are TRBV7-9 and TRBJ2-1; 8 bases fit TRBD2. The junction had 10 bases not matched to a gene; V was cut back by 5 bases and J by 4 bases. The germline V gene has CDR1 SEHNR and CDR2 FQNEAQ (reference sequence). The CDR3 runs to 16 residues. CDR3 protein: CASSPPLREGYNEQFF. For the CDR3, the DNA is TGTGCCAGCAGCCCTCCTCTACGGGAGGGGTACAATGAGCAGTTCTTC.

This clonotype was seen a few times. V gene TRBV6-1 combines with J gene TRBJ2-2; 7 positions agree with TRBD2. The junction had 9 bases not matched to a gene; V was cut back by 11 bases and J by 3 bases. Germline loops: CDR1 MNHNS, CDR2 SASEGT. This CDR3 has 14 amino acids. The CDR3 loop is CALEAGVDTGELFF. The CDR3 bases are TGTGCCCTCGAGGCGGGGGTGGACACCGGGGAGCTGTTTTTT.

The chain couples TRBV6-1 to TRBJ2-7; D is unclear. From germline, CDR1 is MNHNS and CDR2 SASEGT. V was cut by 6 bases and J by 2 bases, with 17 bases left in between. CDR3 length: 15 residues. The CDR3 sequence is CASRPGPHTAYEQYV. CDR3 bases: TGTGCCAGCAGGCCCGGACCCCACACAGCCTACGAGCAGTACGTC.

CDR3 sequence (DNA): TGCGCCAGCAGCCAAGTTGGAGGAAACACCATATATTTT. As protein: CASSQVGGNTIYF. The rearrangement links TRBV4-1 to TRBJ1-3; D gene unclear. Germline CDR1 MGHRA, CDR2 YSYEKL. The CDR3 is made up of 13 amino acids. V lost 1 base to trimming and J lost 4 bases, with 5 bases between them.

The V call is TRBV5-1, the J call TRBJ2-7, with a weak D call TRBD1 (6 bases). The V end lost 4 bases, the J end lost 0 bases, and 14 bases lay between the germline ends. Germline loops: CDR1 SGHRS, CDR2 YFSETQ. The CDR3 consists of 15 residues. CDR3 residues: CASSPNRGSSYEQYF. CDR3 coding DNA: TGCGCCAGCAGCCCCAATAGGGGGAGCTCCTACGAGCAGTACTTC.

This clonotype was recorded many times. The V call is TRBV12-3 or TRBV12-4, the J call TRBJ2-5; D is undetermined. The CDR3 contains 12 residues. Trimming removed 3 bases at V and 4 bases at J, with 6 bases between. CDR3 sequence: CASSFPGETQYF. As DNA, the CDR3 is TGTGCCAGCAGTTTCCCCGGAGAGACCCAGTACTTC.

The rearrangement uses TRBV10-3 and TRBJ2-5; TRBD1 might be the D (6 bases). Trimming stripped 4 bases from V and 4 bases from J, with 10 bases between. Germline lookup yields CDR1 ENHRY and CDR2 SYGVKD. This CDR3 region has 13 residues. CDR3 coding DNA: TGTGCCATCAGTGTAACAGGGAGAGAGACCCAGTACTTC. It specifies CAISVTGRETQYF.

This clonotype showed up many times. The chain combines TRBV5-1 with TRBJ2-7, with 7 bases fitting TRBD2. Germline V lookup: CDR1 SGHRS, CDR2 YFSETQ. CDR3 size: 14 residues. V gave up 0 bases and J gave up 4 bases; unmatched junction bases: 4. Here the CDR3 DNA reads TGCGCCAGCAGCTTGGGATTACTAGCGTACGAGCAGTACTTC. It codes for CASSLGLLAYEQYF.

This sequence joins TRBV20-1 and TRBJ1-1; 7 bases align to TRBD1. This CDR3 comprises 15 residues. V was clipped by 3 bases and J by 2 bases; unmatched bases: 9. Germline lookup yields CDR1 DFQATT and CDR2 SNEGSKA (reference sequence). The CDR3 nucleotides are TGCAGTGCTAGGTCCAGGGGGAATATAAACACTGAAGCTTTCTTT. As protein: CSARSRGNINTEAFF.

This clonotype was picked up a small number of times. The chain combines TRBV11-2 with TRBJ2-5; tentative D call: TRBD1 (7 bases). The CDR3 contains 16 residues. V was trimmed by 6 bases and J by 3 bases, leaving 20 bases between them. The germline V gene has CDR1 SGHAT and CDR2 FQNNGV. CDR3 sequence: CASSRWLGRGEETQYF. CDR3 sequence (DNA): TGTGCCAGCAGTAGATGGTTAGGCAGGGGGGAAGAGACCCAGTACTTC. Looking up the rest from reference TRBV11-2 and TRBJ2-5 gives the full variable domain: EAGVAQSPRYKIIEKRQSVAFWCNPISGHATLYWYQQILGQGPKLLIQFQNNGVVDDSQLPKDRFSAERLKGVDSTLKIQPAKLEDSAVYLCASSRWLGRGEETQYFGPGTRLLVL.

This chain's CDR3 is CASSTTPTSPEAFF. The DNA for the CDR3 is TGCGCCAGCAGTACGACCCCGACCTCGCCTGAAGCTTTCTTT. V and J are TRBV5-1 and TRBJ1-1, with unresolved D. V was trimmed by 5 bases and J by 6 bases, leaving 17 bases between them. The CDR3 contains 14 residues. The germline V gene has CDR1 SGHRS and CDR2 YFSETQ.

V gene TRBV11-3 combines with J gene TRBJ2-1; no definite D call. This CDR3 contains 17 residues. V lost 5 bases and J lost 7, with 24 bases in between. Germline V CDR1 and CDR2: SGHNT, YENEEA. CDR3 nucleotides: TGTGCCAGCAGCCCCGGCGGTTCGGCTTCTCGATGGAATGAGCAGTTCTTC. It encodes CASSPGGSASRWNEQFF.

This clonotype was seen more than once but under ten times. V gene TRBV27 combines with J gene TRBJ2-4; D is undetermined. The CDR3 covers 15 residues. V lost 6 bases and J 1 base, leaving 13 bases between the germline ends. CDR1 and CDR2 from the germline V gene are MNHEY and SMNVEV (reference sequence). DNA for the CDR3: TGTGCCAGCAGAGAGGCAGGAGAGGCCAAAAACATTCAGTACTTC. This gives the protein CASREAGEAKNIQYF.

CDR3 bases: TGTGCCACCAGCAGAGATCGGGCCTCCGTGGGTTCAGGCTATGGCTACACCTTC. Its translation is CATSRDRASVGSGYGYTF. The gene calls are TRBV15 and TRBJ1-2; D remains ambiguous. V lost 0 bases to trimming and J lost 4 bases, with 21 bases between them. This CDR3 region has 18 residues. From germline, CDR1 is LNHNV and CDR2 YYDKDF (reference sequence).

The chain is built from TRBV5-1 and TRBJ1-6, with a possible D match to TRBD1 (5 bases). There are 15 residues in the CDR3. Germline CDR1 and CDR2: SGHRS and YFSETQ. V dropped 4 bases and J dropped 7 bases, with 15 bases sitting between them. The CDR3 region is CASSVGGPINSPLHF. In DNA form, the CDR3 reads TGCGCCAGCAGCGTCGGGGGACCGATCAATTCACCCCTCCACTTT. The variable domain in full, completed from reference TRBV5-1 and TRBJ1-6, reads KAGVTQTPRYLIKTRGQQVTLSCSPISGHRSVSWYQQTPGQGLQFLFEYFSETQRNKGNFPGRFSGRQFSNSRSEMNVSTLELGDSALYLCASSVGGPINSPLHFGNGTRLTVT.

This clonotype appeared many times. This chain uses TRBV7-2 with TRBJ2-2, with D uncertain. V dropped 1 base and J dropped 6 bases, with 6 bases sitting between them. CDR1 and CDR2 (germline): SGHTA, FQGNSA. The CDR3 covers 13 residues. CDR3 in amino acids: CASSLGASGELFF. CDR3 nucleotide sequence: TGTGCCAGCAGCTTAGGGGCCTCCGGGGAGCTGTTTTTT.